The T cell receptor beta chain under discussion was sequenced for a study of brain T cells in children with intractable seizures. The assay was immunoSEQ multiplex PCR, and TCRdb's table has in-frame clones only and misses some. The table records approximately 60,000 clones, more than 95% of them present only once. Notes on the study in general: HCMV serostatus was not known, and viral specificity came from CDR3 similarity only.

Concerning this clone itself: Its specificity is not known.

The sample here was peripheral blood, taken at surgery. The source is a boy younger than two with focal cortical dysplasia and intractable seizures.

The CDR3 region has the DNA TGTGCCAGCTACCGGGGGGACAGGGACCGGTTCATGAACACTGAAGCTTTCTTT. This sequence encodes CASYRGDRDRFMNTEAFF. V usage is TRBV7-9 and J usage is TRBJ1-1, with 9 bases matching TRBD1. The CDR3 covers 18 residues. Germline V gives CDR1 SEHNR, CDR2 FQNEAQ (reference sequence). V lost 8 bases and J lost 0; bases outside the gene matches: 16.